This record covers a single T cell receptor beta chain. The antigen is unknown. The data are from a study of T cell responses to AZD1222 COVID-19 vaccine. Whole-study results and caveats: The study sampled repertoires only after the peak T cell response. The span of vaccine-associated CD4 TCRs extended across spike, with dominance at 160-218 and 743-854. Females made up more of the donors, who were largely white British, and clonal diversity may have come out too low. Baseline seropositives among AZD1222 recipients totaled only 5 to 7.

The CDR3 sequence is 18 residues long. In germline, CDR1 is SEHNR, CDR2 FQNEAQ (reference sequence). The V end lost 5 bases, the J end lost 0 bases, and 19 bases lay between the germline ends. Libraries were prepared by immunoSEQ multiplex PCR; TCRdb keeps only in-frame clonotypes and omits some of them. The data show approximately 200,000 clones, roughly 94% seen once. The sample was peripheral blood, taken 28 days after the second dose of the MenACWY control vaccine. The TCR originated in an adult who received the MenACWY meningococcal vaccine as a control. The rearrangement links TRBV7-9 to TRBJ1-4; no definite D call. Written as DNA, the CDR3 is TGTGCCAGCAGCCCTCGGGAGACCCGACTACCAACTAATGAAAAACTGTTTTTT. It is translated as CASSPRETRLPTNEKLFF.